This TCR beta chain was sequenced in a study of beta chain features in type 1 diabetes. Every isolated RNA sample was fully reverse transcribed, so sequencing captured expressed TCRB transcripts. The average output of naive, central memory and regulatory T cell samples was around 3.5 million reads. Repertoires were generated with immunoSEQ multiplex PCR, while TCRdb's copy carries only in-frame clones and drops some. The data hold some 250,000 clones, with about 14% observed a single time. Study-level findings and limits: Moderate but significant shortening of TCRB CDR3s was recorded in all four CD4+ subsets from Type 1 diabetes patients.

Averaging approximately 120 mL, one heparinised blood draw came from each individual donor. Naive, central memory, regulatory and stem cell-like memory cells within the CD4+ compartment were sorted using CD45RO/CCR7/CD25/CD127/CD95/CD27. This clone has more than one count but fewer than ten. Antigen: not known. The CDR3 runs to 14 residues. CDR1 and CDR2 from the germline V gene are GTSNPN and SVGIG (reference sequence). V was trimmed by 3 bases and J by 4 bases, leaving 12 bases between them. The source material was naive CD4+ T cells from blood. The clonotype comes from a man between 25 and 39 years old with type 1 diabetes. The chain has TRBV30 and TRBJ2-2, with D possibly matching TRBD1 (7 bases). The CDR3 DNA is TGTGCCTGGAGCAGGGGGGCAGCCACCGGGGAGCTGTTTTTT. This gives the protein CAWSRGAATGELFF.